This T cell receptor (beta chain) was identified in a study of tumor and adjacent non-tumor tissue in lung cancer. Three rounds of nested PCR, following a modified ARM-PCR protocol, produced the TCRbeta library. TCRdb independently ran MiXCR on the multiplex PCR reads; one entry per CDR3 protein. The sample has 70,000 to 90,000 distinct CDR3 sequences; 65% to 85% are singletons. On this clonotype: The antigen is undetermined.

The study's findings and limits: Tumor repertoires had a smaller top 100 clone share than normal lung.

Germline values: CDR1 SGHAT, CDR2 FQNNGV. The V segment lost 2 bases and the J segment 11 bases; nucleotides outside the gene matches: 13. The CDR3 extends over 15 amino acids. No cell sorting was done before RNA was extracted from the tissue. More than 3 cm separated this lung sample from the edge of the tumor. The sample taken for sequencing was distant non-tumor lung tissue. The genes are TRBV11-2 and TRBJ2-7; 9 positions match TRBD2. This receptor was identified in a man in his sixties with non-small cell lung cancer. CDR3 loop: CASSLTTSGSYEEYF. In DNA, the CDR3 is TGTGCCAGCAGCTTAACGACTAGCGGATCTTATGAGGAGTACTTC.